This T cell receptor beta chain emerged from a study of vaccination and CD4 T cells after COVID-19. About the research overall: Median time from COVID diagnosis to post-COVID sampling was over 85 days (35 to 161). SARS-CoV-2, HCoV-NL63, HCoV-OC43 and HCoV-229E supplied the overlapping spike peptides used to stimulate cells.

The Oncomine TCR Beta short-read assay generated sequence data from the DNA of cultured CD4+ T cells. MiXCR, applied by TCRdb to the PCR reads, yields one record per CDR3 protein. The repertoire holds approximately 21,000 distinct CDR3 sequences, with roughly three fifths as singletons. The treatment was: approximately 9-day PBMC culture with coronavirus spike peptide pools or control peptides (ViraFEST assay). T cells were expanded with peptide pools, and expanded clonotypes were identified by TCR sequencing. CDR1 and CDR2 (germline): DFQATT, SNEGSKA (reference sequence). There are 14 residues in the CDR3. V was shortened by 1 base and J by 6 bases, with 13 bases between the two germline ends. Comments on this clonotype: Its antigen is still unknown.

Study-wide points: The analysis of convalescent patients involved relatively few individuals and lacked early post-infection timepoints.

This TCR came from a human donor who had recovered from COVID-19. This rearrangement joins TRBV20-1 to TRBJ2-1; D may be TRBD2 (5 bases). The sequencing sample was made of CD4+ T cells from blood, cultured in vitro. The CDR3 region is CSARAGETTNEQFF. Written as DNA, the CDR3 is TGCAGTGCTAGAGCTGGGGAGACAACCAATGAGCAGTTCTTC.